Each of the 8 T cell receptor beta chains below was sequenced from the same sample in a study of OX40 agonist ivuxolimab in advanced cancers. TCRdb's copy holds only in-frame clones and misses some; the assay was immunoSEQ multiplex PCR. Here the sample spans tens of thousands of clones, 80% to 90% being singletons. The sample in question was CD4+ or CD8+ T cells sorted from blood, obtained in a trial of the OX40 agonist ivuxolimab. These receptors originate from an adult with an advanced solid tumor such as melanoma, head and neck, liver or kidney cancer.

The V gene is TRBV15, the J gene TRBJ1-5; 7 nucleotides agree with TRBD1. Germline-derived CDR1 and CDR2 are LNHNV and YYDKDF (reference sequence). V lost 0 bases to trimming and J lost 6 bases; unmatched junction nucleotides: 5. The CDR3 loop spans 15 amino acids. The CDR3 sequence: CATSREGQGVQPQHF. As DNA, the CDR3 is TGTGCCACCAGCAGAGAGGGGCAGGGGGTTCAGCCCCAGCATTTT.

CDR3 loop: CASTGRGIRTDTQYF. CDR3 nucleotide sequence: TGTGCCAGCACCGGCAGGGGGATCCGCACAGATACGCAGTATTTT. The rearrangement joins TRBV9 to TRBJ2-3; 7 nucleotides line up with TRBD1. Germline CDR1 is SGDLS and CDR2 is YYNGEE. This CDR3 has 15 residues. Trimming took 6 bases from V and 1 from J; bases not matched to a gene: 8.

The CDR3 loop is CASSSFLDNEQFF. CDR3 DNA sequence: TGTGCCAGCAGCTCCTTCCTAGACAATGAGCAGTTCTTC. The chain uses TRBV7-3 and TRBJ2-1; D unresolved. Trimming removed 4 bases at V and 5 bases at J, with 9 bases between. Germline V CDR1 and CDR2: SGHTA, FQGTGA. The CDR3 is 13 amino acids.

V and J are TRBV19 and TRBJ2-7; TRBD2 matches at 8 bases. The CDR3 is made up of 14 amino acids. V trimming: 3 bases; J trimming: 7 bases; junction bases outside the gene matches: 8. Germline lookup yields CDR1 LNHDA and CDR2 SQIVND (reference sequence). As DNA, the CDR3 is TGTGCCAGTAGTATCGGCGGGAGGCTGGGGGAGCAGTACTTC. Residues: CASSIGGRLGEQYF.

The CDR3 coding sequence is TGTGCCAGCAGTCCTACTTACAACGGGACAGGGTTTAACAATGAGCAGTTCTTC. Amino acid sequence: CASSPTYNGTGFNNEQFF. The chain has TRBV7-6 and TRBJ2-1; TRBD1 matches 9 bases. Germline-derived CDR1 and CDR2 are SGHVS and FNYEAQ. The CDR3 sequence is 18 residues long. V gave up 6 bases and J gave up 5 bases; unmatched junction bases: 17. Together with reference TRBV7-6 and TRBJ2-1, the CDR3 gives the full variable domain: GAGVSQSPRYKVTKRGQDVALRCDPISGHVSLYWYRQALGQGPEFLTYFNYEAQQDKSGLPNDRFSAERPEGSISTLTIQRTEQRDSAMYRCASSPTYNGTGFNNEQFFGPGTRLTVL.

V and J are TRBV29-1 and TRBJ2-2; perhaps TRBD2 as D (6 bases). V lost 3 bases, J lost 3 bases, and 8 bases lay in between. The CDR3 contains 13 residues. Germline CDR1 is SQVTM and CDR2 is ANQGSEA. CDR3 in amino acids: CSVERDDTGELFF. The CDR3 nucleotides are TGCAGCGTTGAGCGGGATGACACCGGGGAGCTGTTTTTT.

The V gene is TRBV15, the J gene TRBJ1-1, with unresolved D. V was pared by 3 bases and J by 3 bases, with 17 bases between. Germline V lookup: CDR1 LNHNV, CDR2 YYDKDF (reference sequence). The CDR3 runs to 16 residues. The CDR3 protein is CATSSILMSRDTEAFF. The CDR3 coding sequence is TGTGCCACCAGCAGCATACTCATGAGTAGGGACACTGAAGCTTTCTTT.

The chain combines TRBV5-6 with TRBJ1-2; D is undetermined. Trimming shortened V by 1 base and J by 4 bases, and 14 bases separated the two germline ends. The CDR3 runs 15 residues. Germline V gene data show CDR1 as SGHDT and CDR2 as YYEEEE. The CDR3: CASSLYDWGPYGYTF. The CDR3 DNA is TGTGCCAGCAGCTTGTACGATTGGGGTCCCTATGGCTACACCTTC.